This TCR beta chain is drawn from a study of blood T cell repertoires in COVID-19 (dated by TCRdb to about 2020). Context from the whole study: Collaborator samples came from the United States, Italy and Spain and covered acute and convalescent phases of COVID-19. Nearly every sample came with metadata listing a de-identified subject ID, COVID-19 status, age in years and sex. Deeply sampled blood TCRbeta repertoires from subjects exposed to, actively infected with, or recovered from COVID-19 were included in the dataset. The repertoires were released in a freely available public database meant as a resource for research on the immune response to SARS-CoV-2. The samples were drawn from two sources: the first 160 participants of the ongoing ImmuneRACE study, and fewer than 1,500 subjects contributed by 6 global collaborators. Where available, HLA class I and class II types were taken from metadata supplied by the sample provider and were not determined by assay-based typing. The prospective study material was composed of cDNA or gDNA derived from T cells, B-cell-depleted T cells, or PBMCs.

TCRbeta CDR3 regions were amplified from genomic DNA using the immunoSEQ Assay, a bias-controlled multiplex PCR. The original pipeline was this. The number of nucleated cells in each sample was estimated from the amplification of reference gene primers within the assay. Sequence reads were collapsed and filtered to measure the absolute abundance of every unique TCRbeta CDR3 rearrangement. For each sample, productive Simpson clonality was calculated as the square root of Simpson's diversity index across productive rearrangements. Sourced from immuneACCESS, this table was stored by TCRdb with only in-frame sequences that have V and J called. A share of the clones is absent; for the studies checked, an unresolved V gene accounts for under half, and the remainder has no known explanation. V and J calls and clone size follow that table, whereas D and trimming were derived from the DNA. The sample table holds tens of thousands of clones, of which approximately 94% were seen once. 4.1% of the sample lies in the top ten.

Details on this clone: The target of this receptor is not known. No clone much larger than this one lies a single base away; base qualities are absent.

What the research found in general, with its limitations: The amount of clinical and demographic metadata varied by source and participant and was provided uncurated.

As encoded in the germline V gene, CDR1 is MDHEN while CDR2 is SYDVKM. Trimming at the junction amounts to 8 bases on V and 2 bases on J, and the germline ends lie 10 bases apart. The CDR3 has 14 amino acids, counting the end cysteine and phenylalanine. Just CDR3 DNA is preserved here, 42 bases in frame from base 1. Collaborating institutions collected whole blood in K2EDTA tubes following their own protocols. Collaborator samples were shipped for TCRbeta analysis as frozen whole blood, isolated PBMCs, or DNA extracted from either sample type. Specimen: peripheral blood. This sequence originates from a human donor with active COVID-19. The donor label of this sample is uncertain. The sequence joins TRBV28 to TRBJ2-6; a tentative D match to TRBD2 spans 7 bases. The bases are TGTGCCAGCGGGGGGGGCCCTGGGGCCAACGTCCTGACTTTC. The translation is CASGGGPGANVLTF. The reference TRBV28 and TRBJ2-6 proteins fill in what lies around the CDR3, so the full variable domain reads DVKVTQSSRYLVKRTGEKVFLECVQDMDHENMFWYRQDPGLGLRLIYFSYDVKMKEKGDIPEGYSVSREKKERFSLILESASTNQTSMYLCASGGGPGANVLTFGAGSRLTVL.